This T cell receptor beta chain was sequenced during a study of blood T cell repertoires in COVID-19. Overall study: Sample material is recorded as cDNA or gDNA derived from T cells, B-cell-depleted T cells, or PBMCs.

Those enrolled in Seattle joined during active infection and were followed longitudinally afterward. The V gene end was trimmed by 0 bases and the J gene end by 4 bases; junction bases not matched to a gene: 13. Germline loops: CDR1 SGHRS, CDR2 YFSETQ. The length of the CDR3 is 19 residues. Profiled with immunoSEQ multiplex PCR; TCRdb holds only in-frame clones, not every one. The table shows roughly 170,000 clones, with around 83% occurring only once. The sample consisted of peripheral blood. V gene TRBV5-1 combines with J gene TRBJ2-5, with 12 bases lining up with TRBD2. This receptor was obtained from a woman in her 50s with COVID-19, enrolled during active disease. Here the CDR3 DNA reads TGCGCCAGCAGCTTGGGCGGACTAGCGGGGCTCCCACGGGGAGAGACCCAGTACTTC. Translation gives CASSLGGLAGLPRGETQYF.